The rows below give T cell receptor beta chains drawn from one sample of a study of molecular identifiers for immune sequencing clone quantification. TCRdb itself ran the PCR reads through MiXCR, one entry per CDR3 protein. The sample holds about 640,000 distinct CDR3 sequences, 15% to 20% seen once. Source material: naive CD8+ T cells from blood, with Jurkat cell RNA spiked in. Receptor source: a human donor in good health. Some libraries in this study had Jurkat cell RNA spiked in. Each CDR3 is given with its conserved first and last residue. D genes are given only for firm matches. Rows may omit the clone size; those that give it use once, few, many or a size class.

clone_size	d_call	v_call	j_call	cdr3_aa	cdr3_nt
many	NA	TRBV6-5	TRBJ1-4	CASSYGGGEKLFF	TGTGCCAGCAGTTATGGGGGAGGTGAAAAACTGTTTTTT
many	TRBD1	TRBV27	TRBJ2-7	CASSAGTGRHEQYF	TGTGCCAGCAGTGCCGGGACAGGGAGGCACGAGCAGTACTTC
few	NA	TRBV3-1	TRBJ2-7	CASSPQGGPYEQYF	TGTGCCAGCAGCCCTCAGGGAGGACCCTACGAGCAGTACTTC
many	NA	TRBV27	TRBJ2-7	CASSFGQKSYEQYF	TGTGCCAGCAGTTTTGGACAGAAATCCTACGAGCAGTACTTC
once	NA	TRBV7-8	TRBJ1-5	CASSIEGLCSNQPQHF	TGTGCCAGCAGTATAGAGGGACTCTGTAGCAATCAGCCCCAGCATTTT
many	TRBD1	TRBV12-3/TRBV12-4	TRBJ2-2	CATGQGFANTGELFF	TGTGCCACCGGACAGGGATTCGCGAACACCGGGGAGCTGTTTTTT
many	TRBD2	TRBV12-3/TRBV12-4	TRBJ2-5	CATTSGGGETQYF	TGTGCCACGACTAGCGGGGGTGGAGAGACCCAGTACTTC
NA	TRBD1	TRBV13	TRBJ1-2	CASSLEGTGGMVYGYTF	TGTGCCAGCAGCTTAGAAGGAACAGGGGGAATGGTCTATGGCTACACCTTC
many	NA	TRBV20-1	TRBJ2-7	CSAPGGGLSYEQYF	TGCAGTGCTCCCGGGGGCGGGCTTTCCTACGAGCAGTACTTC
many	NA	TRBV6-2/TRBV6-3	TRBJ1-5	CASRPGMGNQPQHF	TGTGCCAGCAGGCCGGGCATGGGCAATCAGCCCCAGCATTTT
many	NA	TRBV27	TRBJ1-6	CASSSTGLGSPLHF	TGTGCCAGCAGTTCGACGGGACTTGGTTCACCCCTCCACTTT
NA	NA	TRBV27	TRBJ1-6	CASSSDGVNSPLHF	TGTGCCAGCAGTTCGGACGGTGTCAATTCACCCCTCCACTTT